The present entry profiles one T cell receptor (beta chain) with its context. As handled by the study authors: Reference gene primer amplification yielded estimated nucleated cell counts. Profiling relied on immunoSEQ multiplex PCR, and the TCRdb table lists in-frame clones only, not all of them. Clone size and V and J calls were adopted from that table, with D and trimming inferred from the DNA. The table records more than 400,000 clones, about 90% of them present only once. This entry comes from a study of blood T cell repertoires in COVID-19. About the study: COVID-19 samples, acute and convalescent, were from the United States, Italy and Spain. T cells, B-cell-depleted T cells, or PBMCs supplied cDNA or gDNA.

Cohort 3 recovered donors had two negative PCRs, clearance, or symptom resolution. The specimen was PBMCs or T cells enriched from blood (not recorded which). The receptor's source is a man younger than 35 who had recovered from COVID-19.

Written as DNA, the CDR3 is TGTGCCAGCAGTTTTTTTCCTAGCGGGAGTGGTGTGACAGATACGCAGTATTTT. This translates into CASSFFPSGSGVTDTQYF. The rearrangement uses TRBV27 and TRBJ2-3; 10 bases match TRBD2. Germline CDR1 and CDR2: MNHEY and SMNVEV (reference sequence). The ends lost 3 bases at V and 3 bases at J; junction bases unmatched: 12. There are 18 residues in the CDR3.